The 18 T cell receptor beta chains presented below share a single source sample, sequenced in a study of shared clonotypes between healthy human individuals. Produced via immunoSEQ multiplex PCR; TCRdb's table is partial and in-frame only. The repertoire consists of 950,000 to 1,100,000 clones, with approximately 70% occurring once and the leading ten covering about 1.5%. Sample: memory CD4+ T cells sorted from blood. Subset indicated: CD45RA-negative fraction. The receptors originated from a man between 18 and 35 years old in good health.

This chain joins TRBV2 and TRBJ2-2; possibly TRBD2 for D (6 bases). Trimming took 6 bases from V and 0 from J, leaving 14 bases between them. The V gene's germline CDR1 is SNHLY and CDR2 FYNNEI. The CDR3 contains 16 residues. CDR3 region: CASSRLGPTNTGELFF. For the CDR3, the DNA is TGTGCCAGCAGCAGACTAGGCCCGACGAACACCGGGGAGCTGTTTTTT.

This clone has a single count. V usage is TRBV2 and J usage is TRBJ1-5; TRBD1 might be the D (5 bases). Germline-derived CDR1 and CDR2 are SNHLY and FYNNEI. Trimming removed 7 bases from V and 0 bases from J, with 13 bases in between. This CDR3 is 15 amino acids long. The CDR3 spells CASTKDTHSNQPQHF. CDR3 in DNA: TGTGCCAGCACGAAGGACACACATAGCAATCAGCCCCAGCATTTT.

This clone was recorded a few times. V gene TRBV10-3 combines with J gene TRBJ2-2; D gene uncertain. CDR1 and CDR2 (germline): ENHRY, SYGVKD. CDR3 length equals 13 residues. Deletions cut 6 bases from V and 7 bases from J, with 12 bases between. The CDR3 spells CAISGLISGELFF. In DNA form, the CDR3 reads TGTGCCATCAGCGGGTTAATTAGCGGGGAGCTGTTTTTT.

The chain couples TRBV6-1 to TRBJ1-1; 7 nucleotides match TRBD1. Looked up from germline, CDR1 is MNHNS and CDR2 is SASEGT. This CDR3 is 15 amino acids long. The ends lost 1 base at V and 4 bases at J; junction bases unmatched: 6. The CDR3 region is CASSEDEGASTEAFF. CDR3 DNA sequence: TGTGCCAGCAGTGAAGACGAGGGGGCAAGCACTGAAGCTTTCTTT.

This clone came up many times. The rearrangement joins TRBV6-5 to TRBJ1-6, with unresolved D. V lost 7 bases and J lost 8, with 15 bases in between. Germline V gene lookup returns CDR1 MNHEY and CDR2 SVGAGI. CDR3 length equals 14 residues. CDR3 amino acids: CASNVGGVDSPLHF. As DNA, the CDR3 is TGTGCCAGCAATGTCGGTGGGGTAGATTCACCCCTCCACTTT.

The chain uses TRBV29-1 and TRBJ1-1; no definite D call. Trimming removed 5 bases at V and 0 bases at J, with 10 bases between. The germline CDR1 and CDR2 sequences are SQVTM and ANQGSEA. This CDR3 is built from 13 residues. The CDR3, as DNA: TGCAGCGTTAATGAGCAAATGAACACTGAAGCTTTCTTT. It codes for CSVNEQMNTEAFF.

CDR3 region: CASSLGGITDTQYF. CDR3 DNA sequence: TGTGCCAGCAGCTTAGGCGGGATCACAGATACGCAGTATTTT. The rearrangement uses TRBV7-9 and TRBJ2-3; weak D call: TRBD2 (6 bases). The germline V and J ends were trimmed by 1 base and 2 bases, with 7 bases remaining between them. The CDR3 is made up of 14 amino acids. CDR1 is SEHNR, CDR2 FQNEAQ, per germline (reference sequence).

This chain uses TRBV7-8 with TRBJ2-5; a possible D gene is TRBD2 (6 bases). The J call may be wrong; the DNA end is better matched by TRBJ2-7. Germline CDR1 reads SGHVS; CDR2 reads FQNEAQ. The CDR3 totals 13 residues. DNA of the CDR3: TGTGCCAGCAGCTTAGCGGGGGGCTACGAGCAGTACTTC. Amino acid sequence: CASSLAGGYEQYF.

The CDR3 DNA follows: TGTGCCTGGACGGGATGGGGTGAGAACACTGAAGCTTTCTTT. This encodes CAWTGWGENTEAFF. V and J are TRBV30 and TRBJ1-1; no clear D gene. Trimming took off 4 bases at V and 1 base at J, with 13 bases between the two ends. The CDR3 loop spans 14 amino acids. Germline CDR1 is GTSNPN and CDR2 is SVGIG (reference sequence).

This chain uses TRBV7-3 with TRBJ2-3, with 12 bases matching TRBD2. This CDR3 region has 15 residues. Germline loops: CDR1 SGHTA, CDR2 FQGTGA. V was clipped by 6 bases and J by 5 bases; unmatched bases: 6. CDR3 coding DNA: TGTGCCAGCAGTCAGAGACTAGCGGGGGAAGATACGCAGTATTTT. Encoded protein: CASSQRLAGEDTQYF.

This chain uses TRBV4-2 with TRBJ2-7; 9 nucleotides align to TRBD2. Germline V lookup: CDR1 LGHNA, CDR2 YNFKEQ. The CDR3 totals 18 residues. V shed 1 base, J shed 0 bases, and the junction held 10 bases outside the gene matches. This chain's CDR3 is CASSQGWLAGLGSYEQYF. CDR3 bases: TGTGCCAGCAGCCAAGGTTGGCTAGCGGGGTTGGGCTCCTACGAGCAGTACTTC.

A note on this clone: This may arise from a read error, as a much more abundant clone is one base away. Other DNA sequences within the sample encode an identical CDR3. The chain employs TRBV6-6 and TRBJ2-5, with D hard to call. The V end was cut by 2 bases, the J end by 1 base, with 5 bases between. The CDR3 extends over 13 amino acids. From germline, CDR1 is MNHNY and CDR2 SVGAGI (reference sequence). The CDR3 loop is CASSYGSQETQYF. The CDR3 DNA reads as TGTGCCAGCAGTTACGGAAGCCAAGAGACCCAGTACTTC.

V usage is TRBV6-5 and J usage is TRBJ2-7; unclear D gene. Germline V gives CDR1 MNHEY, CDR2 SVGAGI. V gave up 5 bases and J gave up 3 bases, with 8 bases separating them. CDR3 length equals 12 residues. CDR3 amino acids: CASSAQLYEQYF. The DNA of the CDR3 is TGTGCCAGCAGTGCCCAGCTCTACGAGCAGTACTTC.

V gene TRBV9 combines with J gene TRBJ1-4; possibly TRBD1 for D (5 bases). CDR1 SGDLS and CDR2 YYNGEE come from the germline V gene. The CDR3 loop spans 14 amino acids. V gave up 4 bases and J gave up 3 bases, with 10 bases separating them. The CDR3 DNA follows: TGTGCCAGCAGCATCGACAGTTCTAATGAAAAACTGTTTTTT. Translation: CASSIDSSNEKLFF.

The chain links TRBV30 to TRBJ2-2, with 8 bases aligning to TRBD2. The V gene's germline CDR1 is GTSNPN and CDR2 SVGIG (reference sequence). The CDR3 covers 16 residues. The V gene end was trimmed by 6 bases and the J gene end by 4 bases; junction bases not matched to a gene: 13. The chain's CDR3 is CACPGWKRESTGELFF. As DNA, the CDR3 is TGTGCCTGCCCCGGGTGGAAGCGGGAGAGCACCGGGGAGCTGTTTTTT.

This sequence joins TRBV29-1 and TRBJ2-1; D is ambiguous. The CDR3 has 12 residues. CDR1 is SQVTM, CDR2 ANQGSEA, per germline. V shed 2 bases and J shed 3 bases, with 5 bases lying between them. The CDR3 DNA sequence: TGCAGCGTTGAACGGATCTACAATGAGCAGTTCTTC. Translating gives CSVERIYNEQFF.

This chain links TRBV4-2 with TRBJ2-1; 11 nucleotides line up with TRBD2. The CDR3 length is 16 residues. Losses at the gene ends were 3 bases for V and 5 bases for J; bases not matched to a gene: 6. Germline-derived CDR1 and CDR2 are LGHNA and YNFKEQ. CDR3 loop: CASSQGTSGRDNEQFF. CDR3 nucleotides: TGTGCCAGCAGCCAGGGGACTAGCGGCCGAGACAATGAGCAGTTCTTC.

To note about this clone: The same CDR3 is also encoded by other DNA sequences in this sample. The V and J genes are TRBV5-1 and TRBJ1-3; a possible D gene is TRBD1 (6 bases). Germline values: CDR1 SGHRS, CDR2 YFSETQ. Deletions cut 1 base from V and 0 bases from J, with 8 bases between. The CDR3 has 15 amino acids. CDR3 residues: CASSLRGDSGNTIYF. CDR3 sequence (DNA): TGCGCCAGCAGCTTGAGGGGGGACTCTGGAAACACCATATATTTT.